This T cell receptor beta chain comes out of a study of CD8 T cells in ankylosing spondylitis. This clonotype was seen at least ten times. Its antigen is unidentified. Findings and caveats of the study: Existing reports had already noted some motif variants in reactive arthritis synovial fluid and blood.

Each CDR3 protein gets one entry after TCRdb re-called the 5' RACE reads with MiXCR. Of about 190,000 distinct CDR3 sequences detected, 10% to 15% appear once; the ten largest clones hold roughly 11%. The source of this sequence is a female donor with ankylosing spondylitis or in good health (not recorded which). Material: blood, either unsorted or a sorted T cell fraction (not recorded which).

The CDR3 sequence: CASRPLQGNNSPLHF. CDR3 nucleotides: TGTGCCAGCAGACCCCTACAGGGGAATAATTCACCCCTCCACTTT. The chain has TRBV6-2 or TRBV6-3 and TRBJ1-6, with TRBD1 identical over 7 bases. CDR3 length: 15 residues. Germline assignment: CDR1 MNHEY and CDR2 SVGEGT. V was pared by 6 bases and J by 5 bases, with 7 bases of the junction left unmatched.